These T cell receptor beta chains were read from a single sample in a study of cytomegalovirus exposure and HLA in healthy donors. Clones were sequenced by immunoSEQ multiplex PCR, and TCRdb holds only the in-frame ones, with some missing. The repertoire consists of about 140,000 clones, with less than 10% occurring once and the leading ten covering approximately 1.8%. Source material: PBMCs. These receptor sequences come from a male donor in good health and CMV-seronegative. Both conserved end residues are part of each CDR3. Fields, in order: J gene, CDR3 length, V gene, clone size, CDR3 protein. Rows give clone size only sometimes, using once, few, many, or a class for an expanded clone.

>TRBJ1-5|14|TRBV28|few
CASSSGGMNQPQHF
>TRBJ1-2|14|TRBV5-4|few
CASSTGTGGYGYTF
>TRBJ2-3|17|TRBV7-2|NA
CASSLGGTSGRTDTQYF
>TRBJ2-7|14|TRBV10-3|NA
CAISGGEFASGQYF
>TRBJ2-7|13|TRBV11-1|few
CASSLASYNEQYF
>TRBJ1-1|14|TRBV28|NA
CASTPDRERTEAFF
>TRBJ2-3|16|TRBV10-3|NA
CAISDSAGGPSDTQYF
>TRBJ1-5|15|TRBV4-3|few
CASSQENRGNQPQHF
>TRBJ2-2|16|TRBV7-9|few
CASSFFEAANTGELFF
>TRBJ2-2|15|TRBV19|few
CASSTGTTNTGELFF
>TRBJ1-2|14|TRBV29-1|few
CSVEGGEYSGGYTF
>TRBJ2-1|15|TRBV28|few
CASSFFRESYNEQFF
>TRBJ2-7|16|TRBV18|few
CASSPGTSLNSYEQYF
>TRBJ2-1|15|TRBV27|NA
CASLGLGAPGNEQFF
>TRBJ2-1|13|TRBV14|few
CASRTWSDNEQFF
>TRBJ1-1|15|TRBV5-1|NA
CASSSVTGGDTEAFF
>TRBJ2-4|14|TRBV28|NA
CASSRRVAKNIQYF
>TRBJ2-1|15|TRBV18|NA
CASSPGLAGGNEQFF
>TRBJ2-7|14|TRBV29-1|few
CSVEMRDTGGEQYF
>TRBJ1-1|15|TRBV6-5|NA
CASRSLQGAGTEAFF
>TRBJ2-7|14|TRBV6-5|few
CASSLGLSSYEQYF
>TRBJ2-7|14|TRBV19|NA
CASSSGTGSYEQYF
>TRBJ1-1|12|TRBV10-3|NA
CAIGGGGGEAFF
>TRBJ2-1|15|TRBV9|few
CASSSSKVGYNEQFF
>TRBJ2-3|15|TRBV4-2|NA
CASSQETSASGKEYF
>TRBJ2-7|13|TRBV7-9|NA
CASSLLGHYEQYF
>TRBJ2-3|15|TRBV19|NA
CASSIETGVADTQYF
>TRBJ2-7|16|TRBV10-1|NA
CVSIVPGQGPPYEQYF
>TRBJ2-7|15|TRBV28|few
CASSWGSGGSPEQYF
>TRBJ2-6|15|TRBV19|few
CASSMRRSGANVLTF
>TRBJ1-5|16|TRBV19|NA
CASSSPFPGSNQPQHF
>TRBJ2-5|16|TRBV6-1|NA
CASSVGTSGDQETQYF
>TRBJ2-1|12|TRBV30|few
CAWSVRPGEQFF
>TRBJ2-7|14|TRBV28|NA
CASSGTGDTLEQYF
>TRBJ2-5|13|TRBV19|NA
CASSAGVGKTQYF
>TRBJ1-5|14|TRBV19|few
CASSQGNSNQPQHF
>TRBJ2-3|17|TRBV15|NA
CATSTSGRIYGTDTQYF
>TRBJ1-6|16|TRBV28|NA
CASSSLGSSYNSPLHF
>TRBJ1-6|15|TRBV28|few
CASPPSGLPNSPLHF
>TRBJ1-1|14|TRBV7-2|NA
CASSFLPGSTEAFF
>TRBJ2-1|13|TRBV29-1|NA
CSAGTSDWGEQFF
>TRBJ2-2|15|TRBV6-5|NA
CASSYGNRGSGELFF
>TRBJ1-5|16|TRBV4-3|few
CASSQAYRGSNQPQHF
>TRBJ1-2|16|TRBV9|few
CASSVEGAGGNYGYTF
>TRBJ2-2|12|TRBV11-3|NA
CASSWAAGELFF
>TRBJ2-6|17|TRBV10-3|few
CAISESGGGSGANVLTF
>TRBJ2-7|14|TRBV4-3|few
CASSQRVAAYEQYF
>TRBJ2-1|11|TRBV30|NA
CAWREVYEQFF